This T cell receptor beta chain originates from a study of vaccination and CD4 T cells after COVID-19. As to treatment: approximately nine-day PBMC culture with coronavirus spike peptide pools or control peptides (ViraFEST assay). Alongside 7.5 to 10 IU/ml IL-2 and roughly 9.9 ug/ml peptide pools, PBMCs were cultured at some 1.9 million per well. Cultures got half-medium changes with IL-2 on days 3 and 7. With respect to this clonotype: As yet, its antigen is unknown.

Oncomine TCR Beta short-read sequencing was applied to DNA from cultured CD4+ T cells. TCRdb called the PCR reads again in MiXCR, with one record for every CDR3 protein. The data hold some 15,000 distinct CDR3 sequences, with 40% to 65% observed a single time. The CDR3 runs to 15 residues. Trimming shortened V by 4 bases and J by 5 bases, and 12 bases separated the two germline ends. The germline V gene has CDR1 LNHDA and CDR2 SQIVND (reference sequence). The sample was CD4+ T cells from blood, cultured in vitro, taken before SARS-CoV-2 vaccination. V is TRBV19 and J is TRBJ1-6; a weak D match, TRBD1 (5 bases). The clonotype originates from a human donor who had recovered from COVID-19. The CDR3 spells CASSTRDGDNSPLHF. The CDR3, as DNA: TGTGCCAGTAGTACCCGGGACGGTGATAATTCACCCCTCCACTTT.